These T cell receptor beta chains were read from a single sample in a study of blood T cell repertoires in COVID-19. The protocol was immunoSEQ multiplex PCR, while the TCRdb copy is restricted to in-frame clones and leaves out a portion. The sample records about 150,000 clones, around 79% being singletons. The sample consisted of peripheral blood. Every receptor here comes from a woman aged 70-85 years with COVID-19, enrolled during active disease. Each CDR3 is given with its conserved first and last residue. The D gene is left open where the match is weak. Size values are once, few and many counts, or a class for expanded clones, and some rows have none.

cdr3_aa cdr3_nt clone_size j_call v_call d_call
CASGPSQRQETQYF TGCGCCAGCGGACCCTCCCAGCGGCAAGAGACCCAGTACTTC NA TRBJ2-5 TRBV23-1 NA
CASSIGTGFNYFSYTF TGTGCCAGCAGCATCGGGACAGGGTTCAATTACTTTAGCTACACCTTC NA TRBJ1-2 TRBV7-8 TRBD1
CASSPPGQPLGYTEAFF TGTGCCAGCAGCCCTCCGGGACAGCCTCTCGGGTACACTGAAGCTTTCTTT NA TRBJ1-1 TRBV27 TRBD1
CASSQFEGVTGGLYGYTF TGCGCCAGCAGCCAATTTGAGGGTGTGACAGGGGGCCTCTATGGCTACACCTTC NA TRBJ1-2 TRBV4-3 TRBD1
CASGGQGAGELFF TGTGCCAGCGGGGGGCAGGGGGCCGGGGAGCTGTTTTTT NA TRBJ2-2 TRBV28 NA
CASSVAETGFNEQYF TGTGCCAGCAGCGTAGCGGAGACAGGGTTCAACGAGCAGTACTTC NA TRBJ2-7 TRBV9 TRBD1
CASSSLGAFALRGQYF TGTGCCAGCAGCTCGCTCGGTGCCTTTGCCCTACGAGGGCAGTACTTC NA TRBJ2-7 TRBV7-8 NA
CASSDHSGNTIYF TGTGCCAGCAGTGACCATTCTGGAAACACCATATATTTT NA TRBJ1-3 TRBV6-1 NA
CASSLNGGQETQYF TGTGCCAGCAGCTTAAACGGGGGCCAAGAGACCCAGTACTTC few TRBJ2-5 TRBV7-2 NA
CASSQEAAHREAFF TGCGCCAGCAGCCAAGAGGCAGCCCACAGGGAAGCTTTCTTT NA TRBJ1-1 TRBV4-1 NA
CSVDVRGEAFF TGCAGTGTAGACGTCAGGGGGGAAGCTTTCTTT NA TRBJ1-1 TRBV20-1 TRBD1
CASSLEGTITEAFF TGTGCCAGCAGCTTAGAGGGGACTATCACTGAAGCTTTCTTT few TRBJ1-1 TRBV7-6 NA
CASSLPGQGYYGYTF TGTGCCAGCAGCTTACCGGGACAGGGGTACTATGGCTACACCTTC NA TRBJ1-2 TRBV5-6 TRBD1
CASSLLQGALGAAGYTF TGCGCCAGCAGCCTCTTACAGGGGGCGCTTGGGGCCGCTGGCTACACCTTC once TRBJ1-2 TRBV5-1 TRBD1
CASSDLPGQGHQPQHF TGTGCCAGCAGTGACTTACCGGGACAGGGGCATCAGCCCCAGCATTTT NA TRBJ1-5 TRBV2 TRBD1
CSVEGGQVYGYTF TGCAGCGTTGAGGGGGGACAGGTCTATGGCTACACCTTC NA TRBJ1-2 TRBV29-1 TRBD1
CASSFRGDRGGYTF TGTGCCAGCAGCTTCAGAGGGGACAGGGGGGGCTACACCTTC NA TRBJ1-2 TRBV3-1/TRBV3-2 TRBD1
CASSLGGSRNQPQHF TGTGCCAGCAGTTTAGGGGGAAGTCGCAATCAGCCCCAGCATTTT NA TRBJ1-5 TRBV6-2/TRBV6-3 NA
CASSPVRGTEAFF TGTGCCAGCAGCCCCGTGAGGGGGACTGAAGCTTTCTTT NA TRBJ1-1 TRBV7-9 NA
CASSEPGTANYGYTF TGTGCCAGCAGTGAACCTGGGACAGCGAACTATGGCTACACCTTC NA TRBJ1-2 TRBV6-1 TRBD1
CASREGLNTEAFF TGTGCCAGTAGGGAGGGCCTGAACACTGAAGCTTTCTTT NA TRBJ1-1 TRBV19 NA
CASSPGTPYQETQYF TGTGCCAGCAGCCCCGGGACTCCGTACCAAGAGACCCAGTACTTC few TRBJ2-5 TRBV3-1/TRBV3-2 NA
CATSDRGPSTDTQYF TGTGCCACCAGTGACAGGGGACCTAGCACAGATACGCAGTATTTT NA TRBJ2-3 TRBV24-1 NA
CASGHGNQPQHF TGTGCCAGTGGACATGGCAATCAGCCCCAGCATTTT NA TRBJ1-5 TRBV19 NA
CASSPRGQGSPLHF TGTGCCAGCAGCCCCCGTGGGCAGGGGTCACCCCTCCACTTT NA TRBJ1-6 TRBV6-5 NA
CASSTGTSGGVGAQYF TGTGCCAGCAGCACCGGGACTAGCGGGGGAGTGGGCGCCCAGTACTTC once TRBJ2-5 TRBV7-2 TRBD2
CASSEGGTNSPLHF TGTGCCAGCAGTGAAGGGGGCACTAATTCACCCCTCCACTTT NA TRBJ1-6 TRBV6-1 NA
CASSEEGRWGYTF TGTGCCAGCAGTGAGGAGGGGCGGTGGGGCTACACCTTC few TRBJ1-2 TRBV2 NA
CASSHSPGQGHQYF TGCGCCAGCAGCCATAGTCCGGGACAGGGCCACCAGTACTTC NA TRBJ2-7 TRBV4-3 TRBD1
CATSGLAGGPETQYF TGTGCCACCAGTGGGCTAGCGGGGGGGCCAGAGACCCAGTACTTC NA TRBJ2-5 TRBV10-3 TRBD2
CAWSGGSSYNEQFF TGTGCCTGGAGTGGAGGGAGCTCCTACAATGAGCAGTTCTTC NA TRBJ2-1 TRBV30 NA
CASSRALLYNEQFF TGTGCCAGTAGTAGGGCTCTTCTCTACAATGAGCAGTTCTTC NA TRBJ2-1 TRBV19 NA
CASSYLNGYTF TGTGCCAGCAGCTACCTCAATGGCTACACCTTC few TRBJ1-2 TRBV12-3/TRBV12-4 NA
CASRGDGGASNQPQHF TGTGCCAGCAGGGGCGACGGAGGGGCGAGCAATCAGCCCCAGCATTTT NA TRBJ1-5 TRBV2 NA
CASSPPRGSNTEAFF TGTGCCAGCTCACCACCTCGGGGTTCGAACACTGAAGCTTTCTTT NA TRBJ1-1 TRBV18 NA
CASSMSGGNQPQHF TGTGCCAGTAGTATGTCAGGGGGCAATCAGCCCCAGCATTTT NA TRBJ1-5 TRBV19 NA
CASSIRVLEQPQHF TGTGCCAGCAGCATCAGGGTTCTAGAACAGCCCCAGCATTTT NA TRBJ1-5 TRBV28 NA
CASSASPSRGNIQYF TGTGCCAGTAGTGCGTCCCCCAGCCGGGGAAACATTCAGTACTTC NA TRBJ2-4 TRBV19 NA
CASSRGGTVSGNTIYF TGTGCCAGCAGCCGAGGGGGTACCGTGTCTGGAAACACCATATATTTT NA TRBJ1-3 TRBV7-9 NA
CSVGAEDQPQHF TGCAGCGTTGGGGCGGAGGATCAGCCCCAGCATTTT few TRBJ1-5 TRBV29-1 NA
CASSHRQGADNSPLHF TGTGCCAGTAGTCACCGACAGGGGGCGGATAATTCACCCCTCCACTTT NA TRBJ1-6 TRBV19 TRBD1
CALLRRDSYGYTF TGTGCCCTCCTACGACGGGATAGCTATGGCTACACCTTC NA TRBJ1-2 TRBV2 NA
CASSRTTLAPEQFF TGCGCCAGCAGCCGAACCACCCTAGCGCCTGAGCAGTTCTTC NA TRBJ2-1 TRBV5-1 NA